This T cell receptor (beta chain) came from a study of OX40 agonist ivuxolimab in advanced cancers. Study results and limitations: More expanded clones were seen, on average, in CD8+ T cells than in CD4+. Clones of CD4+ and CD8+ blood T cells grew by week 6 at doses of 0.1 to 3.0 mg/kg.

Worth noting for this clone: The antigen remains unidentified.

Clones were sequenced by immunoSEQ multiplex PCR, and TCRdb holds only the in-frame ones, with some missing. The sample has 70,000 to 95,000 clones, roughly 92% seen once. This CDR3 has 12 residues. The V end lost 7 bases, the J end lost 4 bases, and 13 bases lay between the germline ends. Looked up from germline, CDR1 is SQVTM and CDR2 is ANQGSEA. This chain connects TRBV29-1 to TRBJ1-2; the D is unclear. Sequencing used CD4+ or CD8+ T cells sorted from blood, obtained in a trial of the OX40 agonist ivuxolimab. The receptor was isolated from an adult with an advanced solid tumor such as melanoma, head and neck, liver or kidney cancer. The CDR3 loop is CSGLDTGYGYTF. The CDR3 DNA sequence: TGCAGCGGGCTAGACACCGGCTATGGCTACACCTTC. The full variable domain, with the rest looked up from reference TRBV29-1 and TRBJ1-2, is SAVISQKPSRDICQRGTSLTIQCQVDSQVTMMFWYRQQPGQSLTLIATANQGSEATYESGFVIDKFPISRPNLTFSTLTVSNMSPEDSSIYLCSGLDTGYGYTFGSGTRLTVV.